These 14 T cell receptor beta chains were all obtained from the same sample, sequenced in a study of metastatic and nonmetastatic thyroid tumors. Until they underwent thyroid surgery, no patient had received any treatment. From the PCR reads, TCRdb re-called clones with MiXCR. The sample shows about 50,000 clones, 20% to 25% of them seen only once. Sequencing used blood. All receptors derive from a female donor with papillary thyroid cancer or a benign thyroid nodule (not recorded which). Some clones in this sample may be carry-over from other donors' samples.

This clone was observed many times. DNA for the CDR3: TGCAGTGCTCCCCCACGGGGTAGAGCGGGGGGGGAGACCCAGTACTTC. Amino acid sequence: CSAPPRGRAGGETQYF. The V gene is TRBV20-1, the J gene TRBJ2-5; TRBD2 matches at 10 bases. The CDR3 runs 16 residues. Germline CDR1 reads DFQATT; CDR2 reads SNEGSKA (reference sequence). The V and J ends lost 5 bases and 5 bases, in that order; junction bases with no gene match: 14.

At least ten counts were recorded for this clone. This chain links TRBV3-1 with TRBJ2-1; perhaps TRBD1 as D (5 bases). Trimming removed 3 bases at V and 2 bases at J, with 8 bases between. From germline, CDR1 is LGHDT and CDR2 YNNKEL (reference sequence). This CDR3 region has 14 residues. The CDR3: CASSHRVTYNEQFF. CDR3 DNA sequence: TGTGCCAGCAGCCACAGGGTGACCTACAATGAGCAGTTCTTC.

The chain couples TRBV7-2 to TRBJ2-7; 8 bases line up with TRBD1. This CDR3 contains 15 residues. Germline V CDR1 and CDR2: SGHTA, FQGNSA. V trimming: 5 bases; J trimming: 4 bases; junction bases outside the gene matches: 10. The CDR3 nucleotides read TGTGCCAGCAGCCCCCAGACAGGGGCCTGGTACGAGCAGTACTTC. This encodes CASSPQTGAWYEQYF.

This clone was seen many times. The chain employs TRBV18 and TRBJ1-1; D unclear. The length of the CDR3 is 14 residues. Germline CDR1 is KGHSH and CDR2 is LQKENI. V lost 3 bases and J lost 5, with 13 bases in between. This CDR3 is CASSPPSRETEAFF. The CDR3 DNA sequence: TGTGCCAGCTCACCCCCCAGTCGGGAGACTGAAGCTTTCTTT.

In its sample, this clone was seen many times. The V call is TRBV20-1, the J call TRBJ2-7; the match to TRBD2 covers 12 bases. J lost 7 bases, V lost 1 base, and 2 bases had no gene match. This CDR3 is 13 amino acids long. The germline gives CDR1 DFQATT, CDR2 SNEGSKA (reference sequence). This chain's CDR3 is CSARGLAGDEQYF. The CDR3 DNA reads TGCAGTGCTAGAGGACTAGCGGGAGATGAGCAGTACTTC.

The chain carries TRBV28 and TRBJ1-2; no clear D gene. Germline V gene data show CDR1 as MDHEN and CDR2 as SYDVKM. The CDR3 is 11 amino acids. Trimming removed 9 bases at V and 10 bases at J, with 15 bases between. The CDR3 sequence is CARSLAAVYTF. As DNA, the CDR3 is TGTGCCAGAAGTCTGGCCGCGGTCTACACCTTC.

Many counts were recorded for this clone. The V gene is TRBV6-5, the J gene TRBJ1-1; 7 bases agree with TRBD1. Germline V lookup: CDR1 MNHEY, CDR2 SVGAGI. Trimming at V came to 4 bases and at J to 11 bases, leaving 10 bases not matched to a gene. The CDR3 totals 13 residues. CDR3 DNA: TGTGCCAGCAGTTCCTCGGACAGGACCGCGGCTTTCTTT. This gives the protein CASSSSDRTAAFF.

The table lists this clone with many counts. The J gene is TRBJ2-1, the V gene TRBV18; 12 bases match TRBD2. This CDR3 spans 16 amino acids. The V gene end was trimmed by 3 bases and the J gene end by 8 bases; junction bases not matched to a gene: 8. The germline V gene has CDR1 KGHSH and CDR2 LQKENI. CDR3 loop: CASSPELAGGQHEQFF. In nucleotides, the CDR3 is TGTGCCAGCTCACCGGAACTAGCGGGAGGCCAGCATGAGCAGTTCTTC. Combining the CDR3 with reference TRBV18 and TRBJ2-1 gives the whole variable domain NAGVMQNPRHLVRRRGQEARLRCSPMKGHSHVYWYRQLPEEGLKFMVYLQKENIIDESGMPKERFSAEFPKEGPSILRIQQVVRGDSAAYFCASSPELAGGQHEQFFGPGTRLTVL.

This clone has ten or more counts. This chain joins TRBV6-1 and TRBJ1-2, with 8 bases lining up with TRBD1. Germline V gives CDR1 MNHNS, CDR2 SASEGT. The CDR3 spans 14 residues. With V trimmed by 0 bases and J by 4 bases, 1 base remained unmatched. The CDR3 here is CASSEAGTGYGYTF. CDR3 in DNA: TGTGCCAGCAGTGAAGCCGGGACAGGCTATGGCTACACCTTC.

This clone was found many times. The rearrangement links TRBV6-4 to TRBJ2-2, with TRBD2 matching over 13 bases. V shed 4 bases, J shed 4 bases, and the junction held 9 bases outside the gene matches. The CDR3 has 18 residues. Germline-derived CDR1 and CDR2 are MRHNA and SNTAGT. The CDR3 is CASSVLAGGPSGTGELFF. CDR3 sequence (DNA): TGTGCCAGCAGTGTACTAGCGGGAGGGCCCTCGGGCACCGGGGAGCTGTTTTTT.

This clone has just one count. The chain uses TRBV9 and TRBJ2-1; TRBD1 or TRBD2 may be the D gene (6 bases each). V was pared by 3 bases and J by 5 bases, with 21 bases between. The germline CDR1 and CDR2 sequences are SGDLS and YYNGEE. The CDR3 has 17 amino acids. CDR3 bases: TGTGCCAGCAGCGAAGACCTCCTAGCGAGGGACAACAATGAGCAGTTCTTC. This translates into CASSEDLLARDNNEQFF.

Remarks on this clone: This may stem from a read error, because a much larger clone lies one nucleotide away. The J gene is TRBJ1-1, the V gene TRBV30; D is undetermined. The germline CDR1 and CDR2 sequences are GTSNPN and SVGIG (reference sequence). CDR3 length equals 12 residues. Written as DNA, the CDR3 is TGTGTCTGGAGCAAAACTAACACTGAAGCTTTCTTT. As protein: CVWSKTNTEAFF. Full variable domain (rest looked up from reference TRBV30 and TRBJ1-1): SQTIHQWPATLVQPVGSPLSLECTVEGTSNPNLYWYRQAAGRGLQLLFYSVGIGQISSEVPQNLSASRPQDRQFILSSKKLLLSDSGFYLCVWSKTNTEAFFGQGTRLTVV.

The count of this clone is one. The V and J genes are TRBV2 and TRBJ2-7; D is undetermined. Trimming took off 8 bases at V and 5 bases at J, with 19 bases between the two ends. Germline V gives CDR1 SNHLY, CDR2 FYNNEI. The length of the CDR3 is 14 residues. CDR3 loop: CASHGTGSCNEQYF. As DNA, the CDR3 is TGTGCCAGCCATGGAACTGGTAGCTGCAACGAGCAGTACTTC.

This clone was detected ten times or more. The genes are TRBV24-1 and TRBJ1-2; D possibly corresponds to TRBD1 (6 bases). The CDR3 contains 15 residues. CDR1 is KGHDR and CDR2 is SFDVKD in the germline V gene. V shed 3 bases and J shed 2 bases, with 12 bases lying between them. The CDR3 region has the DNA TGTGCCACCAGTGATGCCAGGGGAAGGAACTATGGCTACACCTTC. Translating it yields CATSDARGRNYGYTF.